The next 4 T cell receptor beta chains were all read from a single sample in a study of HIV-infected patients and healthy controls. From the 5' RACE reads, TCRdb called clonotypes with MiXCR, one entry per CDR3 protein. The sample shows about 70,000 distinct CDR3 sequences, about 17% of them seen only once. Sequences were obtained from CD4+ T cells from blood. These receptors all stem from a human donor in good health.

V gene TRBV7-3 combines with J gene TRBJ2-2; D not resolved. V was shortened by 4 bases and J by 4 bases, with 7 bases between the two germline ends. The CDR3 totals 13 residues. CDR1 is SGHTA, CDR2 FQGTGA, per germline. DNA for the CDR3: TGTGCCAGCAGCTCCCAAGCCACCGGGGAGCTGTTTTTT. Amino acid sequence: CASSSQATGELFF.

This clonotype was counted at least ten times. The chain has TRBV30 and TRBJ2-4; D uncertain. The CDR3 is 13 amino acids. The V gene's germline CDR1 is GTSNPN and CDR2 SVGIG (reference sequence). V was cut by 1 base and J by 0 bases, with 4 bases left in between. The CDR3 region is CAWSGLAKNIQYF. Written as DNA, the CDR3 is TGTGCCTGGAGTGGGTTAGCCAAAAACATTCAGTACTTC.

This clonotype was counted only a few times. This chain joins TRBV5-1 and TRBJ1-5, with a tentative D call TRBD1 (5 bases). The CDR3 spans 14 residues. Looked up from germline, CDR1 is SGHRS and CDR2 is YFSETQ. V was clipped by 3 bases and J by 5 bases, with 12 bases between them. The CDR3 loop is CASSWGDGDQPQHF. In DNA form, the CDR3 reads TGCGCCAGCAGCTGGGGGGACGGAGATCAGCCCCAGCATTTT. Together with reference TRBV5-1 and TRBJ1-5, the CDR3 gives the full variable domain: KAGVTQTPRYLIKTRGQQVTLSCSPISGHRSVSWYQQTPGQGLQFLFEYFSETQRNKGNFPGRFSGRQFSNSRSEMNVSTLELGDSALYLCASSWGDGDQPQHFGDGTRLSIL.

This chain links TRBV19 with TRBJ1-2; 11 nucleotides line up with TRBD1. V shed 5 bases and J 2 bases; nucleotides not matched to a gene: 7. The CDR3 has 16 amino acids. CDR1 and CDR2 (germline): LNHDA, SQIVND (reference sequence). The CDR3 coding sequence is TGTGCCAGTAGTTCCCAGGGACAGGGGGGGAACTATGGCTACACCTTC. As protein: CASSSQGQGGNYGYTF. The full variable domain, in which reference TRBV19 and TRBJ1-2 provide the parts outside the CDR3, is DGGITQSPKYLFRKEGQNVTLSCEQNLNHDAMYWYRQDPGQGLRLIYYSQIVNDFQKGDIAEGYSVSREKKESFPLTVTSAQKNPTAFYLCASSSQGQGGNYGYTFGSGTRLTVV.